This entry features one T cell receptor (beta chain) sequence. Each recovered donor of Cohort 3 presented with two negative PCRs, clearance, or symptom resolution. This specimen comes from a study of blood T cell repertoires in COVID-19. Overall study: The study drew acute and convalescent COVID-19 samples from the United States, Italy and Spain. T cells, B-cell-depleted T cells, or PBMCs provided the cDNA or gDNA that served as material.

This table comes from immunoSEQ multiplex PCR, and its TCRdb copy is limited to in-frame clones, with some not included. The profile covers fewer than 500,000 clones, with about 90% appearing a single time and around 0.64% taken by the ten largest. The TCR sequence derives from a woman between 18 and 30 years old who had recovered from COVID-19. Sequences were obtained from PBMCs or T cells enriched from blood (not recorded which).

CDR3 in amino acids: CASSPRQQETQYF. The CDR3, as DNA: TGTGCCAGCTCACCCCGACAGCAAGAGACCCAGTACTTC. This chain uses TRBV18 with TRBJ2-5; the D gene is possibly TRBD1 (5 bases). The CDR3 is 13 residues long. V dropped 3 bases and J dropped 2 bases, with 7 bases sitting between them. Germline V CDR1 and CDR2: KGHSH, LQKENI.